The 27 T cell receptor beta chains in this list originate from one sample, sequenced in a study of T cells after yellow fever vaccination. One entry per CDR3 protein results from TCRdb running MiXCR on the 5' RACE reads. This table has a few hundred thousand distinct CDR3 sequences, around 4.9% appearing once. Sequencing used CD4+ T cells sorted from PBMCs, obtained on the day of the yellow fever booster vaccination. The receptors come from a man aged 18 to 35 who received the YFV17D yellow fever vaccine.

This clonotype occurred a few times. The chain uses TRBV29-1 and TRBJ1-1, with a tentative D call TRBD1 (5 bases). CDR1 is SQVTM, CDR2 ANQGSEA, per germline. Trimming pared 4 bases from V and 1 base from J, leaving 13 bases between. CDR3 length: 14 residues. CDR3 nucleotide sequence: TGCAGCGTTGTATTGGACACCACGAACACTGAAGCTTTCTTT. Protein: CSVVLDTTNTEAFF.

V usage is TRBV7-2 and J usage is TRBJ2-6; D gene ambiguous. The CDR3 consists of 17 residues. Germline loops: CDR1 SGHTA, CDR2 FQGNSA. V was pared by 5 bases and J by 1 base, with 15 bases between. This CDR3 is CASSPDTGSSGANVLTF. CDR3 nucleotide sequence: TGTGCCAGCAGCCCAGACACCGGATCTTCTGGGGCCAACGTCCTGACTTTC.

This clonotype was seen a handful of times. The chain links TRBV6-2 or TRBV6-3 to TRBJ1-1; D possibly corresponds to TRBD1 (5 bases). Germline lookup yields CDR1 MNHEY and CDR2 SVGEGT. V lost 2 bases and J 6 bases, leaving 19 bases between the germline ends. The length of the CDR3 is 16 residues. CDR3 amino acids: CASSYGRGKGSPEAFF. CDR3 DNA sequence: TGTGCCAGCAGTTACGGTCGGGGTAAGGGGTCACCTGAAGCTTTCTTT.

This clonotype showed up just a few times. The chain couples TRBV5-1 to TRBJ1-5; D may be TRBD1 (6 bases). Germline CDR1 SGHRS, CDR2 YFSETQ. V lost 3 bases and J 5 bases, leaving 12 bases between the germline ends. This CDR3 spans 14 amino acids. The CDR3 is CASSYGTTDQPQHF. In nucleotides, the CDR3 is TGCGCCAGCAGCTATGGGACAACTGATCAGCCCCAGCATTTT.

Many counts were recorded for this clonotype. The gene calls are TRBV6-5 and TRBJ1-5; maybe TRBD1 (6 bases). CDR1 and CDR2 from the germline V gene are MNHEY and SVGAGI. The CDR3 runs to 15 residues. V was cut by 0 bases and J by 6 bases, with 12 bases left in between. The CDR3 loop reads CASSYSYRVGQPQHF. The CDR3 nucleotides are TGTGCCAGCAGTTACTCTTACAGGGTGGGTCAGCCCCAGCATTTT.

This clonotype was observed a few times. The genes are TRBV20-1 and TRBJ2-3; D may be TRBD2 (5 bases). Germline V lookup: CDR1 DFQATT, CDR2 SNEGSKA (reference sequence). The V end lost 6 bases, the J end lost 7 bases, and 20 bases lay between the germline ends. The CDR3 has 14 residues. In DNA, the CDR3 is TGCAGTGCCCCGGACTCAAGCCAGTGGAATACGCAGTATTTT. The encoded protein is CSAPDSSQWNTQYF.

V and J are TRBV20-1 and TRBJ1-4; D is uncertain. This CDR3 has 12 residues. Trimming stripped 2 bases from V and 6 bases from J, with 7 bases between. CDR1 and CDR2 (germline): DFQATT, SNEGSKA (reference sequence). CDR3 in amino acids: CSARQNYEKLFF. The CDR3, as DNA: TGCAGTGCTAGACAGAACTATGAAAAACTGTTTTTT.

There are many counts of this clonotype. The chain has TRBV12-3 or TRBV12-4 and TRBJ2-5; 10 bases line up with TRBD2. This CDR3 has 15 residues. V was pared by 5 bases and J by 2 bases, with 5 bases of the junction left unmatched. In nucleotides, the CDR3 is TGTGCCAGCAGTCCCGGACTAGCGGTTCAAGAGACCCAGTACTTC. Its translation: CASSPGLAVQETQYF.

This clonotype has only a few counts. This chain's CDR3 is CASQHADDNQPQHF. CDR3 DNA sequence: TGTGCCAGCCAACACGCGGACGACAATCAGCCCCAGCATTTT. V and J are TRBV2 and TRBJ1-5, with D unclear. Germline V gives CDR1 SNHLY, CDR2 FYNNEI. The CDR3 sequence is 14 residues long. Trimming took 8 bases from V and 3 from J, leaving 14 bases between them.

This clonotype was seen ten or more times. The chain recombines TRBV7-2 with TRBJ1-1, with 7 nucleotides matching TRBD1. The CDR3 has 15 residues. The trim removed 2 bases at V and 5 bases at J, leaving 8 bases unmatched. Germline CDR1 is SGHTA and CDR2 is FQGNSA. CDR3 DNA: TGTGCCAGCAGCTTACGTCAGGGGGGTTTAACTGAAGCTTTCTTT. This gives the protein CASSLRQGGLTEAFF.

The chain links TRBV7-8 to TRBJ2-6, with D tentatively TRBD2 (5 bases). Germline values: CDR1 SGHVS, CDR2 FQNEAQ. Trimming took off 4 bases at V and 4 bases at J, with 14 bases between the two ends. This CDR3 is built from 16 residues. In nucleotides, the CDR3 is TGTGCCAGCAGCTCAAGAGGGTTCCCCGGGGCCAACGTCCTGACTTTC. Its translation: CASSSRGFPGANVLTF.

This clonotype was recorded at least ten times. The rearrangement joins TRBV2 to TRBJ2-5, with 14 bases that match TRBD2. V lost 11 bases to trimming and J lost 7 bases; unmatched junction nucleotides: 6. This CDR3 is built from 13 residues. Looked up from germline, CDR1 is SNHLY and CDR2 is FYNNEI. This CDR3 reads CAGGLAGGGTQYF. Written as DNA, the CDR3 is TGTGCCGGTGGACTAGCGGGGGGAGGGACCCAGTACTTC.

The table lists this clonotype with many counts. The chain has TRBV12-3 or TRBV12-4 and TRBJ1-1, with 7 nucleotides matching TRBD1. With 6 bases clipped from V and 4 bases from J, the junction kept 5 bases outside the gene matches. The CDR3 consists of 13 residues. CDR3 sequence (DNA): TGTGCCAGCAGAAGGGGGCTGAGCACTGAAGCTTTCTTT. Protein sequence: CASRRGLSTEAFF.

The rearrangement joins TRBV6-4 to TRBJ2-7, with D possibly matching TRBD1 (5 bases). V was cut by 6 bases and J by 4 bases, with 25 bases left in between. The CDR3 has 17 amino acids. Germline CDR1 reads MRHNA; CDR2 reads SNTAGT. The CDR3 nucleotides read TGTGCCAGCAGGCGTCGGCCGGAAGGGGCTGGTCGGTACGAGCAGTACTTC. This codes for CASRRRPEGAGRYEQYF.

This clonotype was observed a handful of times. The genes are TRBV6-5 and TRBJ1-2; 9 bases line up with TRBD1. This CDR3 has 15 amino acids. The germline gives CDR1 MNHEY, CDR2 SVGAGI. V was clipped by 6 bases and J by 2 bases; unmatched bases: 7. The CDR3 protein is CASSYGQGRNYGYTF. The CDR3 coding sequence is TGTGCCAGCAGCTACGGACAGGGGAGGAACTATGGCTACACCTTC.

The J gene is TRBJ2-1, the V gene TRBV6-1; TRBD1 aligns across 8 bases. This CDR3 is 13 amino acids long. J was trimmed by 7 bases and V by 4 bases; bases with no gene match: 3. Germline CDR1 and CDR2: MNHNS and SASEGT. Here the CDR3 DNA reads TGTGCCAGCAGTGTACACAGGGGGAATGAGCAGTTCTTC. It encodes CASSVHRGNEQFF.

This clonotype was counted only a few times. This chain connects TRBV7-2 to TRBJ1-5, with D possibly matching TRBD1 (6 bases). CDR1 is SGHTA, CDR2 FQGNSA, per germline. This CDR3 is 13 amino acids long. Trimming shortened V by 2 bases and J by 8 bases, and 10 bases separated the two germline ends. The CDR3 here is CASSLRGGEPQHF. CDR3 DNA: TGTGCCAGCAGCTTAAGAGGGGGAGAGCCCCAGCATTTT.

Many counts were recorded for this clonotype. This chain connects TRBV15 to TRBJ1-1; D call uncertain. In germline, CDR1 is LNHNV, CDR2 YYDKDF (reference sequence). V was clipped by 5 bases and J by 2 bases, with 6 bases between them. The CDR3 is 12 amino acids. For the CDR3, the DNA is TGTGCCACCAGCGGGAGAAACACTGAAGCTTTCTTT. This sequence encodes CATSGRNTEAFF. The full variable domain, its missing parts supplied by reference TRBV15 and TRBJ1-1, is DAMVIQNPRYQVTQFGKPVTLSCSQTLNHNVMYWYQQKSSQAPKLLFHYYDKDFNNEADTPDNFQSRRPNTSFCFLDIRSPGLGDTAMYLCATSGRNTEAFFGQGTRLTVV.

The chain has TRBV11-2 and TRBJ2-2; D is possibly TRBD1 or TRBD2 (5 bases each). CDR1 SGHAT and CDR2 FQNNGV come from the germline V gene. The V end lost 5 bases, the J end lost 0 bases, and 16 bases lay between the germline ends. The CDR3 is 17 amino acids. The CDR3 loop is CASSNEGTASNTGELFF. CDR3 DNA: TGTGCCAGCAGCAACGAAGGGACGGCCTCGAACACCGGGGAGCTGTTTTTT.

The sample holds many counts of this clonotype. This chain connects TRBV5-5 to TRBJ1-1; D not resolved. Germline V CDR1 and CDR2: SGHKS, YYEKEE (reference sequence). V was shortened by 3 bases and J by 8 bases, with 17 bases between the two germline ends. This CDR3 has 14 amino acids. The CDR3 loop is CASSSLSVTSEAFF. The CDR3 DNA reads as TGTGCCAGCAGCTCCTTATCGGTAACTTCGGAAGCTTTCTTT.

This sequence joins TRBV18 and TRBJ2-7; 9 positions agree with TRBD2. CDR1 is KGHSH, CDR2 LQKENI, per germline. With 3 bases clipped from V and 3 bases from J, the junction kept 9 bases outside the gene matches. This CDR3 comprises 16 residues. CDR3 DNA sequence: TGTGCCAGCTCACCGCCCGGTAGCGGGGGACACTACGAGCAGTACTTC. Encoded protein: CASSPPGSGGHYEQYF.

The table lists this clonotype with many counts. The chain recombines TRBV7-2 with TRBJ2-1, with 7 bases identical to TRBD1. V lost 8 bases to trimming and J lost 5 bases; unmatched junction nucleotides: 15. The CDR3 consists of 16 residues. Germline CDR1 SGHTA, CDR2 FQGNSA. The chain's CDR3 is CASGFHRGMGHNEQFF. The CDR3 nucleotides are TGTGCCAGCGGGTTCCACAGGGGAATGGGGCACAATGAGCAGTTCTTC.

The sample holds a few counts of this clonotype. CDR3 sequence reads: CASSADRLNTEAFF. CDR3 DNA sequence: TGTGCCAGCAGCGCCGACAGGCTGAACACTGAAGCTTTCTTT. This chain links TRBV5-6 with TRBJ1-1; tentatively, D is TRBD1 (6 bases). V gave up 4 bases and J gave up 0 bases, with 10 bases separating them. Germline V CDR1 and CDR2: SGHDT, YYEEEE. CDR3 length equals 14 residues. Filled out from reference TRBV5-6 and TRBJ1-1, the complete variable domain reads DAGVTQSPTHLIKTRGQQVTLRCSPKSGHDTVSWYQQALGQGPQFIFQYYEEEERQRGNFPDRFSGHQFPNYSSELNVNALLLGDSALYLCASSADRLNTEAFFGQGTRLTVV.

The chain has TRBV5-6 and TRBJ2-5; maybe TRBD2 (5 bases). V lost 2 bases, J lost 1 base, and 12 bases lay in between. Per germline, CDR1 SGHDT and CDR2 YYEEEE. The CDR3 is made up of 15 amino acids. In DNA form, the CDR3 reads TGTGCCAGCAGCTTCCGGGAACAGATCCAAGAGACCCAGTACTTC. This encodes CASSFREQIQETQYF.

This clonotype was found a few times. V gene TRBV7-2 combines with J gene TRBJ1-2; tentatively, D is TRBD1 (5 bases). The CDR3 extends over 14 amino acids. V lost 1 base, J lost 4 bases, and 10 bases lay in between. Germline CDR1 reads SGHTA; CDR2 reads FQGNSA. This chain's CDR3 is CASSLERQTYGYTF. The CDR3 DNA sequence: TGTGCCAGCAGCTTAGAGCGACAGACCTATGGCTACACCTTC.

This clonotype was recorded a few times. Here the CDR3 DNA reads TGCGCCAGCAGCCAAGGATACGGGGGTTCCTACAATGAGCAGTTCTTC. Translated, it gives CASSQGYGGSYNEQFF. The chain links TRBV4-3 to TRBJ2-1; tentative D call: TRBD2 (6 bases). CDR1 and CDR2 from the germline V gene are LGHNA and YSLEER. Trimming stripped 1 base from V and 1 base from J, with 11 bases between. This CDR3 is 16 amino acids long.

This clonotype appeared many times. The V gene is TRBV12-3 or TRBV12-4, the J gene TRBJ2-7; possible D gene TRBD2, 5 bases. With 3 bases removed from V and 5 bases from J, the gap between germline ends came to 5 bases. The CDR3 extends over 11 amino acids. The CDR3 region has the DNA TGTGCCAGCAGTTTGAGGGACGAGCAGTACTTC. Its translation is CASSLRDEQYF.